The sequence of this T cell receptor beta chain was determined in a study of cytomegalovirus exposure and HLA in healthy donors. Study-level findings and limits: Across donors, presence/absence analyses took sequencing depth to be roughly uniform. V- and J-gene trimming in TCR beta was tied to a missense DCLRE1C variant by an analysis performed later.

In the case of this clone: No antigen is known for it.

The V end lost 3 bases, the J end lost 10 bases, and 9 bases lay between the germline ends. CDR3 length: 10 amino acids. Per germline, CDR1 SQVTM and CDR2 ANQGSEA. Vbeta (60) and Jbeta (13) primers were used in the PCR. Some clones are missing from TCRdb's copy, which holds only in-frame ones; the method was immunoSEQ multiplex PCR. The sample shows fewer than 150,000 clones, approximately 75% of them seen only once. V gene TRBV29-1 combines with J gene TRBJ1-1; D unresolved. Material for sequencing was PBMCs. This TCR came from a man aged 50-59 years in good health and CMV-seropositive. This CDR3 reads CSVEAVSAFF. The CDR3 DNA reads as TGCAGCGTTGAGGCGGTGTCAGCTTTCTTT.